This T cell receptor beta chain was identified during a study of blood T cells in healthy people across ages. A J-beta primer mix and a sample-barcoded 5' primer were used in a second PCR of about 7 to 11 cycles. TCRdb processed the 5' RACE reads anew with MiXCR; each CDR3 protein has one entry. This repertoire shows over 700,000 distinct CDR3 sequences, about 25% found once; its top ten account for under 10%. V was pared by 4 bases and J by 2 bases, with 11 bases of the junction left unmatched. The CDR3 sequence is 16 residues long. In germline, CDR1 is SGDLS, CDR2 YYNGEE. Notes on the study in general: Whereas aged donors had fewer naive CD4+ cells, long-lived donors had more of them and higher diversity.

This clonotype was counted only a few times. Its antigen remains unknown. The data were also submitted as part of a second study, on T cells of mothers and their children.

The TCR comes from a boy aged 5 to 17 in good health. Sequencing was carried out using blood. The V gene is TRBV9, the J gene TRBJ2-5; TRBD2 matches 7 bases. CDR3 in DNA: TGTGCCAGCAGCCCCACCGGGACGGGGGGTCAAGAGACCCAGTACTTC. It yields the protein CASSPTGTGGQETQYF.